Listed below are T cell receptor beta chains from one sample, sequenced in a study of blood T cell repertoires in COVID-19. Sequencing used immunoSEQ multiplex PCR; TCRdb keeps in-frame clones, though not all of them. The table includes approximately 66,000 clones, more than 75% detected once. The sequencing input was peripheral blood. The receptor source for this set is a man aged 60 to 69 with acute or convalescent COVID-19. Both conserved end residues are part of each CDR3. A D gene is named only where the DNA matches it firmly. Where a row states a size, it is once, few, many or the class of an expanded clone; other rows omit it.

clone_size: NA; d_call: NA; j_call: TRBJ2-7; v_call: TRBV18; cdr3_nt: TGTGCCAGCTCACGACTGGACGAGCAGTACTTC; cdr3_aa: CASSRLDEQYF
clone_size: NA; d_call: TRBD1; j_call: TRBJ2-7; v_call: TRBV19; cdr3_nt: TGTGCCAGTAATCCGGGACAGGGAGTGGGGGAGCAGTACTTC; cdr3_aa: CASNPGQGVGEQYF
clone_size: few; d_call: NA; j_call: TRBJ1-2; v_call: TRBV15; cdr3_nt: TGTGCCACCAGCTCAGACAGATCTCCTAACTATGGCTACACCTTC; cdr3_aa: CATSSDRSPNYGYTF
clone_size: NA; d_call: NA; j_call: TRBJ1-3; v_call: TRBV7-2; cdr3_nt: TGTGCCAGCAGCTTTGCGGGTTCTGGAAACACCATATATTTT; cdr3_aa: CASSFAGSGNTIYF
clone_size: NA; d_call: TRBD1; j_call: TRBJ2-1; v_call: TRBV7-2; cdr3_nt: TGTGCCAGCAGCCAAGGGGGGACAGGGATTCGGGAGCAGTTCTTC; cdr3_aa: CASSQGGTGIREQFF
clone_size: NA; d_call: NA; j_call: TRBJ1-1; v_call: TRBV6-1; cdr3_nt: TGTGCCAGCAGTGAAGCGTATATCAGGTTGAACACTGAAGCTTTCTTT; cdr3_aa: CASSEAYIRLNTEAFF
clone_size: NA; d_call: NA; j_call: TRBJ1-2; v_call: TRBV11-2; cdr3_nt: TGTGCCAGCAGCTTAGGGGCGACGGACTATGGCTACACCTTC; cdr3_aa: CASSLGATDYGYTF
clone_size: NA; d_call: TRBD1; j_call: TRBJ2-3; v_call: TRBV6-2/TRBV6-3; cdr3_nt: TGTGCCAGCAGTTTCCCCCGGGACAGGGGAGCGGAAGATACGCAGTATTTT; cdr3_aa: CASSFPRDRGAEDTQYF
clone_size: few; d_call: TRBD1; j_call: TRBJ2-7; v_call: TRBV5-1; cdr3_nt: TGCGCCAGCAGCTACAAGGGGACAGGGGGTGCCGAGCAGTACTTC; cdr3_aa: CASSYKGTGGAEQYF
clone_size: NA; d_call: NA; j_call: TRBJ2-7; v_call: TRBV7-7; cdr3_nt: TGTGCCAGCAGCTTAGGGGCGGGTGAGGCCTACGAGCAGTACTTC; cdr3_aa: CASSLGAGEAYEQYF
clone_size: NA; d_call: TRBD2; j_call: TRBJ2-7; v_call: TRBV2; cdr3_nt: TGTGCCAGCAGGGCGACTAGCGTCGACGAGCAGTACTTC; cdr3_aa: CASRATSVDEQYF
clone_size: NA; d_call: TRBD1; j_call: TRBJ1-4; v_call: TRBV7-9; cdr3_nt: TGTGCCAGCAGCTTAGTTGGGACAGATAATGAAAAACTGTTTTTT; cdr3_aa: CASSLVGTDNEKLFF
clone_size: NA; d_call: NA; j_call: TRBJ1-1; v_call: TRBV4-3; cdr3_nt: TGCGCCAGCAGCCAAGATCTCGAGGACATGAACACTGAAGCTTTCTTT; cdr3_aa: CASSQDLEDMNTEAFF
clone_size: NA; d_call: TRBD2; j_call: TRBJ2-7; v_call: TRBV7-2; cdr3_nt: TGTGCCAGCAGCTTAGTAAGCGGGGGGGCCGGGAACGAGCAGTACTTC; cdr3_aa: CASSLVSGGAGNEQYF
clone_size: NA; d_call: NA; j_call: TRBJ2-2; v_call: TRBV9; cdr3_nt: TGTGCCAGCAGCCCGAGCTACACCGGGGAGCTGTTTTTT; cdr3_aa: CASSPSYTGELFF
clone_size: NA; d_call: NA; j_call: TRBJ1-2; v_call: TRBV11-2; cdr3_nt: TGTGCCAGCAGCTTCCGACGACAAACCTATGGCTACACCTTC; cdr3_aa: CASSFRRQTYGYTF
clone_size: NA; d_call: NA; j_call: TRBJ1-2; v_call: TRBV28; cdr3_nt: TGTGCCAGCGAAACCGTAGGTGGGACAAAGTCTGGCTACACCTTC; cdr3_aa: CASETVGGTKSGYTF
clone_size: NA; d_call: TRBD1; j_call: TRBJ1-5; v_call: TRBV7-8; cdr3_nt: TGTGCCAGCAGCTTAAGTAGCGGGGGACAGGCTAGCAATCAGCCCCAGCATTTT; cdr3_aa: CASSLSSGGQASNQPQHF
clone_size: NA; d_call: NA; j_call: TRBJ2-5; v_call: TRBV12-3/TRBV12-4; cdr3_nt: TGTGCCAGCAGCCAAAGGGGGACCCAGTACTTC; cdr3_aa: CASSQRGTQYF
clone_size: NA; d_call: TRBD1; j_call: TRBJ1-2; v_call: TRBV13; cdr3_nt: TGTGCCAGCAGCCTAGAGGGATTCGTAGGGACAGACAATAACTATGGCTACACCTTC; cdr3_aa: CASSLEGFVGTDNNYGYTF
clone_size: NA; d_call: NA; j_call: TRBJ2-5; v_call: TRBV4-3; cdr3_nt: TGCGCCAGCAGCCAAGATAGGGGAGGGACCCAGTACTTC; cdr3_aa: CASSQDRGGTQYF
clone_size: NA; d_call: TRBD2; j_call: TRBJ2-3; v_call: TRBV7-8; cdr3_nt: TGTGCCAGCAGCTTAGCCCCCGGGACTAGCGGGGGTCGCACAGATACGCAGTATTTT; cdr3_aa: CASSLAPGTSGGRTDTQYF
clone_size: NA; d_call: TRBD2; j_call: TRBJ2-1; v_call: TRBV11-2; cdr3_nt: TGTGCCAGCCAGGGTTTGCGGGGGGGACCTTACAATGAGCAGTTCTTC; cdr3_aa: CASQGLRGGPYNEQFF
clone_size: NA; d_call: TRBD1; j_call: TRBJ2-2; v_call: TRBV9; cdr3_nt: TGTGCCAGCAGCGAACAGGGGGCGAACACCGGGGAGCTGTTTTTT; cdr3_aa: CASSEQGANTGELFF
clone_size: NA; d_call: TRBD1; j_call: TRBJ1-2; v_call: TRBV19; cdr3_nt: TGTGCCAGTAGTACAGCCGGGACAGGGCCTAACTATGGCTACACCTTC; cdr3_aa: CASSTAGTGPNYGYTF
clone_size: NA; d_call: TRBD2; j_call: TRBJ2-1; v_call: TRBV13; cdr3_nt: TGTGCCAGCACGGGAGGGGCAAATTCTTACAATGAGCAGTTCTTC; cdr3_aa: CASTGGANSYNEQFF
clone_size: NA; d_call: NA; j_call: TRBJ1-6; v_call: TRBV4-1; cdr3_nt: TGCGCCAGCAGCCAAGATCAGCTAGGCAGCTCCTATAATTCACCCCTCCACTTT; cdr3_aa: CASSQDQLGSSYNSPLHF
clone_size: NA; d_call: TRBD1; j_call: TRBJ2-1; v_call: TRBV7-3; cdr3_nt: TGTGCCAGCAGCATCAGGACAGGGTACTACAATGAGCAGTTCTTC; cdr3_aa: CASSIRTGYYNEQFF
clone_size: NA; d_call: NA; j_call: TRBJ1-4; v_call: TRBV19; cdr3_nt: TGTGCCAGTACCCGATCAGGGATTAATGAAAAACTGTTTTTT; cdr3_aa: CASTRSGINEKLFF
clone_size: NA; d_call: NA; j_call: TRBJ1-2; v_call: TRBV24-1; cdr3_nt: TGTGCCACCAGTGATCGCAGGGGTCCTCTATATGGCTACACCTTC; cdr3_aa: CATSDRRGPLYGYTF
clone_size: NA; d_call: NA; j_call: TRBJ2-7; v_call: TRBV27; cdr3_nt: TGTGCCAGCATCACTCAGTCCCGGGACACAACCTACGAGCAGTACTTC; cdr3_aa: CASITQSRDTTYEQYF
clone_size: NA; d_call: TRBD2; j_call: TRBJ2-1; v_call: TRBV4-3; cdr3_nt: TGCGCCAGCAGCCAGACCGGGACTAGCGGGGGAGTGCAGTTCTTC; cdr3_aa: CASSQTGTSGGVQFF
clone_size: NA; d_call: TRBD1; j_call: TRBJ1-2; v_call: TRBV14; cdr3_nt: TGTGCCAGCAGCCGCGGACAGGGGAGGTACTATGGCTACACCTTC; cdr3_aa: CASSRGQGRYYGYTF
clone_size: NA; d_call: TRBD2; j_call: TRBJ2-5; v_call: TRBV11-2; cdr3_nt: TGTGCCAGCAGCCTGACTAGCGGGGACCCTCGAGAGACCCAGTACTTC; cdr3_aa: CASSLTSGDPRETQYF
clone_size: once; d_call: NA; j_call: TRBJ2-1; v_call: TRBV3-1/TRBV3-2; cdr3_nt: TGTGCCAGCAGCCAACTAGTCAGTTATGAGCAGTTCTTC; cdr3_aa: CASSQLVSYEQFF
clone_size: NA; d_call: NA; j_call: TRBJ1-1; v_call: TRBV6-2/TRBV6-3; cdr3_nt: TGTGCCAGCAGTTACTCGAGCCAGGGGAACACTGAAGCTTTCTTT; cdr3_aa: CASSYSSQGNTEAFF
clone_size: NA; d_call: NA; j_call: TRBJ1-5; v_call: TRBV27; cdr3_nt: TGTGCCAGCAGCCCGCGGGGGGGCCAGCTATATAGCAATCAGCCCCAGCATTTT; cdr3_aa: CASSPRGGQLYSNQPQHF
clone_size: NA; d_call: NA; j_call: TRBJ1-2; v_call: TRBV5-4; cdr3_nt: TGTGCCAGCAGCTTGGTAAGGGAGACGGGCTATGGCTACACCTTC; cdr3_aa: CASSLVRETGYGYTF